This TCR beta chain was sequenced in a study of cytomegalovirus exposure and HLA in healthy donors. 60 Vbeta and 13 Jbeta primers were used in PCR. Methods used by the authors: Later work found around 80 million unique TCR beta chains, with 9.5 million to 11 million shared. Measured with immunoSEQ multiplex PCR; TCRdb has only the in-frame clones, and not every one. V and J calls and clone size follow that table, whereas D and trimming were derived from the DNA. In all, the sample yields about 100,000 clones. Points on this clone: The antigen remains unidentified.

The germline V gene encodes CDR1 MNHEY and CDR2 SMNVEV (reference sequence). CDR3 length: 15 amino acids. The junction had 6 bases not matched to a gene; V was cut back by 6 bases and J by 1 base. Study-wide results and limits: Immune exposure data for these donors was limited to CMV serostatus. Analysis performed later showed TCR beta chains linked to HLA being more clonally expanded than equally common others. As confirmed in vitro, three CMV-associated chains were specific for CMV antigens.

The rearrangement links TRBV27 to TRBJ1-5; 7 positions match TRBD1. The sequencing sample was made of PBMCs. The receptor's source is a man aged 50-59 years in good health and CMV-seronegative. Written as DNA, the CDR3 is TGTGCCAGCAGACCCGACAGGGAGAGCAATCAGCCCCAGCATTTT. Encoded protein: CASRPDRESNQPQHF.